One and the same sample provided the 2 T cell receptor beta chains below, sequenced in a study of CD8 T cells in ankylosing spondylitis (dated by TCRdb to about 2017). Preparation of the library involved 5' RACE. The listed sequencing device is Illumina HiSeq 2500. TCRdb trimmed the raw reads at Q25, called clones with MiXCR and kept productive beta chains. Rows merge per CDR3 protein into single entries with the most common DNA and genes. In all, the sample holds more than 650,000 distinct CDR3 sequences, and about 11% of those were seen once. The ten largest clones add up to less than 0.65% of the sample. General findings and caveats noted by the study authors: Blood from ankylosing spondylitis patients appeared to be characterized by a TCR beta motif composed of several highly homologous amino acid variants.

These receptors' targets are unknown. The sequenced sample was blood, either unsorted or a sorted T cell fraction (not recorded which). Source of these receptors: a male donor with ankylosing spondylitis.

This clonotype came up a few times. The chain joins TRBV9 to TRBJ2-5, with D unclear. CDR3 length equals 14 residues. From germline, CDR1 is SGDLS and CDR2 YYNGEE. The V end lost 3 bases, the J end lost 4 bases, and 13 bases lay between the germline ends. DNA of the CDR3: TGTGCCAGCAGCGCCACACAGTCTGGAGAGACCCAGTACTTC. Amino acids: CASSATQSGETQYF.

V and J are TRBV29-1 and TRBJ1-1, with 7 bases identical to TRBD1. Germline V gene sequence: CDR1 SQVTM, CDR2 ANQGSEA. This CDR3 contains 14 residues. Losses at the gene ends were 6 bases for V and 0 bases for J; bases not matched to a gene: 7. CDR3 sequence reads: CSVVGQYVNTEAFF. As DNA, the CDR3 is TGCAGCGTGGTGGGACAGTACGTGAACACTGAAGCTTTCTTT.